The rows below give T cell receptor beta chains drawn from one sample of a study of blood T cell repertoires in COVID-19. The assay was immunoSEQ multiplex PCR, and TCRdb's table has in-frame clones only and misses some. The sample consists of about 240,000 clones, roughly four fifths of them appearing once. The sequencing input was peripheral blood. These receptors originate from a man aged 45-60 years with acute or convalescent COVID-19. Both conserved end residues are part of each CDR3. Fields, in order: clone size, D gene, CDR3 length, V gene, J gene, CDR3 protein, CDR3 DNA. A D gene is named only where the DNA matches it firmly. Not every row has a clone size; where given, it reads once, few, many or a size class.

.	.	15	TRBV19	TRBJ1-3	CASSLKGGPGNTIYF	TGTGCCAGTAGTTTGAAAGGGGGTCCCGGAAACACCATATATTTT
.	TRBD1	18	TRBV11-3	TRBJ2-3	CASSPIRLSHRGIDTQYF	TGTGCCAGCAGCCCAATAAGACTTAGTCACAGGGGGATAGATACGCAGTATTTT
.	TRBD2	15	TRBV10-3	TRBJ2-1	CAISESASGIFEQFF	TGTGCCATCAGTGAGTCTGCTAGCGGGATCTTCGAGCAGTTCTTC
.	TRBD2	15	TRBV30	TRBJ2-1	CAWIRLAGGLNEQFF	TGTGCCTGGATAAGGCTAGCGGGAGGGCTTAATGAGCAGTTCTTC
.	TRBD1	16	TRBV19	TRBJ1-3	CASSIGGQASGNTIYF	TGTGCCAGTAGTATCGGGGGACAGGCCTCTGGAAACACCATATATTTT
.	.	14	TRBV6-6	TRBJ1-1	CASSYEERRTEAFF	TGTGCCAGCAGTTACGAGGAAAGGAGGACTGAAGCTTTCTTT
.	TRBD2	17	TRBV6-2/TRBV6-3	TRBJ2-4	CASSWTSGRGRGNIQYF	TGTGCCAGCAGTTGGACTAGCGGGAGGGGGCGGGGAAACATTCAGTACTTC
.	.	11	TRBV7-6	TRBJ1-2	CASSSGRGYTF	TGTGCCAGCAGCTCCGGTCGGGGCTACACCTTC
.	TRBD1	12	TRBV27	TRBJ2-7	CASSRGPYEQYF	TGTGCCAGCAGCAGGGGGCCCTACGAGCAGTACTTC
.	.	17	TRBV18	TRBJ2-2	CASSPFTLLERGGELFF	TGTGCCAGCTCACCTTTTACCCTCCTAGAACGTGGCGGGGAGCTGTTTTTT
.	.	12	TRBV10-3	TRBJ1-1	CAIRQADSEAFF	TGTGCCATACGACAGGCCGACTCTGAAGCTTTCTTT
.	TRBD1	15	TRBV2	TRBJ2-5	CASNPGTGVGETQYF	TGTGCCAGCAATCCCGGGACAGGGGTAGGAGAGACCCAGTACTTC
.	.	17	TRBV4-1	TRBJ1-2	CASSQGPGGRANYGYTF	TGCGCCAGCAGCCAAGGCCCAGGTGGAAGAGCTAACTATGGCTACACCTTC
.	.	13	TRBV4-1	TRBJ2-1	CASSQDQGREQFF	TGCGCCAGCAGCCAAGATCAGGGCAGGGAGCAGTTCTTC
.	TRBD2	16	TRBV3-1/TRBV3-2	TRBJ2-7	CASSQDPGTSAKGQYF	TGTGCCAGCAGCCAAGACCCCGGGACTAGCGCGAAGGGGCAGTACTTC
few	TRBD2	14	TRBV19	TRBJ2-5	CASSSSGRIETQYF	TGTGCCAGTAGTTCTAGCGGGAGAATAGAGACCCAGTACTTC
.	TRBD2	15	TRBV5-1	TRBJ2-5	CASSLGLAALGTQYF	TGCGCCAGCAGCTTGGGTCTAGCGGCCCTGGGGACCCAGTACTTC
.	.	14	TRBV19	TRBJ2-7	CASSTLTSVYEQYF	TGTGCCAGTAGTACCCTGACTAGTGTCTACGAGCAGTACTTC
.	TRBD1	15	TRBV19	TRBJ1-3	CASTDTTGNGNTIYF	TGTGCCAGTACCGATACGACAGGGAACGGAAACACCATATATTTT
once	.	13	TRBV19	TRBJ2-1	CASSIYQSGEQFF	TGTGCCAGTAGTATATACCAATCGGGTGAGCAGTTCTTC
.	.	14	TRBV11-2	TRBJ1-1	CASSFRAGRTEAFF	TGTGCCAGCAGCTTTCGAGCTGGGCGAACTGAAGCTTTCTTT